This T cell receptor beta chain was sequenced for a study of breast tumors, draining lymph nodes, adjacent tissues. There are many counts of this clonotype. Its cognate antigen is unknown. Overall study findings and caveats: Data fit most tumor T cells coming from lymph node, expanding in tumor. The lymph node origin of tumor T cells was framed as consistent with a hypothesis, not demonstrated. Luminal-like breast cancer showed significantly greater tumor-nontumor repertoire similarity than basal-like breast cancer did. Tumor repertoires ranked between lymph nodes and nontumor tissue in diversity, with V and J gene preferences.

Axillary draining lymph nodes of breast cancer patients supplied the node samples. Germline values: CDR1 MDHEN, CDR2 SYDVKM. V lost 6 bases and J 4 bases, leaving 13 bases between the germline ends. There are 14 residues in the CDR3. MiXCR, applied by TCRdb to the multiplex PCR reads, yields one record per CDR3 protein. The sample gives under 250,000 distinct CDR3 sequences, roughly 30% of which show up once; about 1.4% is in the top ten. V usage is TRBV28 and J usage is TRBJ1-5, with D possibly being TRBD1 (5 bases). The receptor's source is a female donor with breast cancer. Some clones in this sample may be carry-over from other donors' samples. The sequenced sample was axillary lymph node tissue. CDR3 in amino acids: CASRDYRSNQPQHF. The CDR3 DNA follows: TGTGCCAGCAGAGACTACAGGAGTAATCAGCCCCAGCATTTT.